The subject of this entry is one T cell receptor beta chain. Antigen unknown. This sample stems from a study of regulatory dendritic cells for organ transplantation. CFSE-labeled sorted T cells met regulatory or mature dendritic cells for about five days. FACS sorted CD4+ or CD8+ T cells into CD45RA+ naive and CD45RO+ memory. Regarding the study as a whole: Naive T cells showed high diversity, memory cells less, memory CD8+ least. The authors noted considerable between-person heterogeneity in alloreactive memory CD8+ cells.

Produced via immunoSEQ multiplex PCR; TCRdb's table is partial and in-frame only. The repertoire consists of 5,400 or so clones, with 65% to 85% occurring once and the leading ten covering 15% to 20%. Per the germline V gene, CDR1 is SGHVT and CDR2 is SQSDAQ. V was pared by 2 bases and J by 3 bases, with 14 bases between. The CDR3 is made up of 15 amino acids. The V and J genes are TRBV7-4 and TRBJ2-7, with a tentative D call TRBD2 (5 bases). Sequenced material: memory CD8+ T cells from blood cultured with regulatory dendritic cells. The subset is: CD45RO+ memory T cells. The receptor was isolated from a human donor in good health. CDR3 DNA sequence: TGTGCCAGCAGCTTACGGACGTGGGAGATCTACGAGCAGTACTTC. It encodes CASSLRTWEIYEQYF.